This TCR beta chain was profiled in a study of cytomegalovirus exposure and HLA in healthy donors (dated by TCRdb to the late 2010s). Regarding the research as a whole: An earlier analysis of about 530 of the donors reported 276 Gb of sequence data and 95 million to 120 million unique TCR beta sequences obtained from 150 million to 200 million T cells. In a later analysis, previously published TCR beta repertoires from 500 to 750 donors were re-analyzed and high-resolution HLA genotyping was added so that TCR occurrence patterns could be studied. An earlier analysis of several hundred of the donors applied high-throughput TCR beta sequencing to assess whether each TCR beta V gene segment acted as functional or pseudogenic. Of the roughly 400 genotyped donors, roughly 85% fell in the genetic ancestry cluster associated with self-reported Caucasian donors. A few DR-DQ haplotypes were treated as single units for association and clustering because of strong linkage in the cohort. Donor age, sex, ethnicity and CMV serostatus were compiled alongside the repertoire data. An early release that covered about 600 HLA-typed donors contained around 300 gigabases of sequencing data and tens of millions of unique TCR sequences. In a later genetic analysis, genome-wide SNP genotypes for 398 of the 666 donors were used, and that subset was treated as a discovery cohort. On average, around 200,000 unique TCR beta nucleotide sequences were sequenced per donor among 300 to 500 genotyped donors of the cohort, with roughly 18% of those sequences being non-productive. Class I and class II HLA loci were covered by the typing at four-digit resolution. All discovery cohort repertoires had been generated on a single sequencing platform. Typing coverage differed by locus: A, B, C, DRB1 and DQB1 were typed in roughly 620-630 donors, DQA1 in approximately 520, DPA1 in approximately 610, and DPB1 in 400 to 480. The study aimed to test whether signatures of past pathogen exposure could be identified by cataloging public T cell receptors. In addition to the first cohort of hundreds of subjects, a separate validation cohort of 120 different subjects was used. The study combined high-throughput TCR immunosequencing, statistical association of individual TCRs with disease status, and machine learning to predict cytomegalovirus infection status. The T cell repertoires of under 750 subjects were profiled by immunosequencing and related to cytomegalovirus serostatus. The later analysis used no new phenotypic data to find candidate immune exposures, relying instead on TCR beta sequences and their occurrence across donors. Study-level results and caveats: Over 15 rarely observed V segments, including chromosome 9 orphons, were excluded from the earlier analysis of some 590 of the donors because counts were too low. In a later genetic analysis, fewer N-insertions in productive TCRs were reported among donors in an Asian-associated ancestry cluster than the approximately 630-donor mean. A cluster of highly shared sequence variants was judged likely to be a technical artifact of the sequencing pipeline. An association between a missense DCLRE1C variant and V-gene and J-gene trimming of TCR beta chains was found in a later genetic analysis and replicated in an independent cohort. Most TCR sequences were seen in very few donors, while some public TCRs were found in many individuals. A later analysis reported that several top co-occurrence clusters appeared linked to parvovirus B19, influenza, CMV and Epstein-Barr virus. Because HLA typing was missing for some donors at each locus, association tests included only the typed subset. In an earlier analysis of around 500 of the donors, most TCR beta V segments appeared in productive rearrangements about 87% or about 30% of the time, broadly matching IMGT annotations. Presence/absence analyses assumed roughly uniform sequencing depth across donors, an assumption that may not hold. Only TCR beta chains were sequenced in this cohort, and the absence of alpha or paired-chain data limited detectable features. Assigning TCR associations to individual alleles was difficult when HLA alleles, especially DR and DQ, strongly co-occurred. The 87-base-pair reads could not distinguish some IMGT-functional V segments, including TRBV6-2 and TRBV6-3, so those segments were excluded. A later analysis found that HLA-associated TCR beta chains were more clonally expanded and had lower generation probabilities than equally common non-associated chains. Cytomegalovirus status was reported to be diagnosed by the classifier with high specificity and sensitivity in both the original and validation cohorts. Specific HLA alleles were associated with 15,000 to 20,000 TCR beta sequences at a false discovery rate of 0.05 in a later analysis. CMV serostatus was the only immune exposure information available for the cohort. The study gave a list of about 150 TCR beta chains associated with cytomegalovirus. Linkage disequilibrium might explain the correlated functional status among segregating V segments, but an unknown experimental factor could not be excluded. According to a later analysis, TCR association rates differed among HLA loci, with DRB1 alleles showing the most associated TCRs and HLA-C alleles showing the fewest. The authors suggested that the approach could potentially be generalized to other disease states and immunological phenotypes. According to a later analysis, most CMV-associated TCR beta chains appeared to be HLA-restricted, and the HLA associations seemed to be driven largely by CMV exposure. In vitro tests confirmed that a few of the cytomegalovirus-associated TCR beta chains recognize cytomegalovirus antigens. A further reported finding was that TCR beta sequences accurately predicted the HLA-A and HLA-B alleles for most subjects in the first cohort.

Receptor libraries were prepared by the immunoSEQ multiplex PCR assay. The multiplex PCR relied on a mix of 60 forward primers for TCR Vbeta segments and 13 reverse primers for TCR Jbeta segments. A multiplex PCR assay on genomic DNA amplified the CDR3 region of rearranged TCR beta genes. On the Illumina HiSeq System, the amplified TCR beta libraries were sequenced as 87-base-pair reads. On the authors' methods: A later analysis tallied roughly 76 million unique TCR beta chains across the 666 repertoires, and about 10 million of those chains were shared by two or more donors. A nearest-neighbor algorithm error-corrected the raw reads and collapsed the reads into unique sequences, merging closely related sequences to remove PCR and sequencing errors. To assign V, D and J gene segments, CDR3 sequences were aligned to IMGT reference sequences. Each retained sequence needed at least a six-nucleotide match to both a V gene segment and a J gene segment. A rearrangement counted as productive if the CDR3 had no stop codons and remained in frame with V and J, and every other rearrangement counted as non-productive. Following IMGT convention, CDR3 was defined as the stretch from the second conserved V-encoded cysteine up to the conserved J-encoded phenylalanine. The earlier analysis of 550 to 650 of the donors excluded any sequence lacking an unambiguous match to a single V gene segment. In an earlier analysis of around 590 of the donors, a V segment was called functional when productive rearrangements were above 56.7%, and segregating when the standard deviation between donors exceeded 5%. To diagnose cytomegalovirus status from the catalog of TCR beta chain sequences, a statistical classification framework was built. In a later analysis, V and J genes were assigned by comparing TCR nucleotide sequences against IMGT/GENE-DB human TR gene sequences. The TCRdist pipeline was used in a later analysis to assign CDR3 sequences and most-parsimonious VDJ recombination scenarios. A later analysis defined each TCR beta chain by its CDR3 amino acid sequence plus V-gene family, and excluded reads lacking a unique V-gene family. To address suspected cross-contamination and a sequencing artifact, a later analysis removed under 600 highly shared, low-generation-probability nucleotide sequences. In a later analysis, a clonal expansion index was calculated for each public chain from normalized within-repertoire ranks of inferred template counts. In a later analysis, generation probabilities were computed with a VDJ recombination model fitted to out-of-frame rearrangements, and the resulting probabilities were checked against IGoR. A later analysis scored TCR-TCR, TCR-HLA and TCR-CMV co-occurrence with hypergeometric tests, applying a repertoire-size bias correction to TCR pairs. To estimate false discovery rates, a later analysis permuted the HLA or CMV assignments 20 times. A later analysis grouped co-occurring TCRs with DBSCAN, adding TCRdist sequence similarity when clustering within HLA-allele-positive subsets. Repertoires with fewer than 30,000 or more than 120,000 public chains, plus five repertoires with anomalous nucleotide sharing, were excluded from co-occurrence clustering. What TCRdb holds here is the immuneACCESS table cut down to in-frame rearrangements. Part of the clones is not present; checked against another copy, under half of the missing clones reflect an unresolved V gene, and the others are unexplained. V and J calls and clone size come straight from that table; D and trimming were deduced from the DNA. For this sample the table gives about 120,000 clones, of which 65% to 80% were detected only once. Roughly 2.7% of the sample belongs to the ten largest clones.

In total, approximately 700 healthy bone marrow donors made up the cohort. Cohort members were all nominally healthy when sampled, although unrecorded immune exposures were likely present. The donor tested CMV seronegative and was one of the 352 seronegative cohort members. A peripheral blood sample was provided by each donor, and peripheral blood mononuclear cells were used for TCR beta sequencing. Genomic DNA extraction from the blood cell samples was performed with the Qiagen DNeasy Blood Extraction Kit. For this clone: There is no known antigen for this receptor. Nothing much larger sits one base from this clone, and base qualities are not available.

From cysteine to phenylalanine, the CDR3 is 15 amino acids long. Left in the record is the CDR3 DNA by itself, 45 bases read in frame from the first base. V is cut back by 2 bases and J by 3 bases, with 7 bases in the junction unmatched. Looking up the germline V gene yields CDR1 SGHDT and CDR2 YYEEEE. This clonotype was sampled from a female donor in good health and CMV-seronegative. The receptor chain draws on TRBV5-6 and TRBJ2-7, and TRBD1 matches 8 of the central bases. The sample comprised PBMCs. In nucleotides, the sequence is TGTGCCAGCAGCTTTGGTCCCACAGGGGGCTACGAGCAGTACTTC. Translated, this is CASSFGPTGGYEQYF.